This entry describes one TCR beta chain. Antigen unknown. The table came from immunoSEQ multiplex PCR; TCRdb's copy has only in-frame clones and leaves some out. Of just under 65,000 clones in the sample, about 96% were seen once. The data were taken from a study of brain T cells in children with intractable seizures. Broader study findings: HCMV serostatus was not known, and viral specificity came from CDR3 similarity only. Clones missing pre-surgery may reflect undersampling of that blood sample.

Sequencing was limited to surgery cases with top T cell transcript signatures in brain tissue. The sample was peripheral blood, taken at surgery. This sequence was found in a boy in the first two years of life with focal cortical dysplasia and intractable seizures.

CDR3 amino acids: CATSRDRSGAYEQYF. The CDR3 DNA sequence: TGTGCCACCAGCAGAGATCGAAGCGGGGCCTACGAGCAGTACTTC. The chain uses TRBV15 and TRBJ2-7, with 7 bases matching TRBD2. The CDR3 runs to 15 residues. CDR1 and CDR2 (germline): LNHNV, YYDKDF (reference sequence). The V segment lost 0 bases and the J segment 2 bases; nucleotides outside the gene matches: 4.